A selection of T cell receptor beta chains follows, all from one sample in a study of regulatory T cells in long-lasting Graves disease. TCRdb reprocessed the multiplex PCR reads via MiXCR and lists one record per CDR3 protein. This table has roughly 430,000 distinct CDR3 sequences, about a sixth appearing once. In addition, the sample was reused for a study of T cells in Graves' hyperthyroidism and ophthalmopathy.

The input for sequencing was peripheral blood mononuclear cells (PBMCs), taken at new diagnosis, from a patient treated with antithyroid drugs. The receptors originated from a woman aged 25 to 39 with Graves disease. Each CDR3 is given with its conserved first and last residue. Fields, in order: V gene, D gene, J gene, clone size, CDR3 length, CDR3 protein, CDR3 DNA. D genes are given only for firm matches. Part of the rows lack a size; the others show once, few, many or a class for expanded clones.

v_call: TRBV20-1; d_call: NA; j_call: TRBJ2-3; clone_size: many; cdr3_length: 10; cdr3_aa: CSARTDTQYF; cdr3_nt: TGCAGTGCTCGCACAGATACGCAGTATTTT
v_call: TRBV5-1; d_call: NA; j_call: TRBJ2-1; clone_size: NA; cdr3_length: 12; cdr3_aa: CASSLTCNEHFF; cdr3_nt: TGCGCCAGCAGCTTGACTTGCAATGAGCACTTCTTC
v_call: TRBV30; d_call: NA; j_call: TRBJ1-5; clone_size: few; cdr3_length: 15; cdr3_aa: CAWSVLGGGNQPQHF; cdr3_nt: TGTGCCTGGAGTGTACTGGGGGGAGGCAATCAGCCCCAGCATTTT
v_call: TRBV5-4; d_call: NA; j_call: TRBJ1-4; clone_size: NA; cdr3_length: 14; cdr3_aa: CASSLEAMDEKLFF; cdr3_nt: TGTGCCAGCAGCTTGGAGGCTATGGATGAAAAACTGTTTTTT
v_call: TRBV6-1; d_call: TRBD1; j_call: TRBJ1-1; clone_size: many; cdr3_length: 14; cdr3_aa: CASRPRQGWTEAFF; cdr3_nt: TGTGCCAGCAGGCCCCGACAGGGCTGGACTGAAGCTTTCTTT
v_call: TRBV7-9; d_call: TRBD1; j_call: TRBJ1-2; clone_size: many; cdr3_length: 13; cdr3_aa: CASSSDREDGYTF; cdr3_nt: TGTGCCAGCAGCTCGGACAGGGAGGATGGCTACACCTTC
v_call: TRBV30; d_call: NA; j_call: TRBJ2-7; clone_size: many; cdr3_length: 12; cdr3_aa: CAWSGTSYEQYF; cdr3_nt: TGTGCCTGGAGTGGGACGAGCTACGAGCAGTACTTC
v_call: TRBV11-2; d_call: NA; j_call: TRBJ2-7; clone_size: few; cdr3_length: 13; cdr3_aa: CASSFGYANEQYF; cdr3_nt: TGTGCCAGCAGCTTCGGCTATGCTAACGAGCAGTACTTC
v_call: TRBV12-3/TRBV12-4; d_call: NA; j_call: TRBJ1-5; clone_size: many; cdr3_length: 15; cdr3_aa: CASSFKGAHGQPQHF; cdr3_nt: TGTGCCAGCAGTTTTAAAGGGGCGCATGGTCAGCCCCAGCATTTT
v_call: TRBV5-1; d_call: NA; j_call: TRBJ1-2; clone_size: many; cdr3_length: 13; cdr3_aa: CASSQDNSHGYTF; cdr3_nt: TGCGCCAGCAGCCAGGACAATTCCCATGGCTACACCTTC
v_call: TRBV27; d_call: NA; j_call: TRBJ2-7; clone_size: once; cdr3_length: 14; cdr3_aa: CASGLGQGPYEQYF; cdr3_nt: TGTGCCAGCGGTTTAGGGCAGGGACCCTACGAGCAGTACTTC
v_call: TRBV15; d_call: NA; j_call: TRBJ1-5; clone_size: many; cdr3_length: 13; cdr3_aa: CATSRDRRQPQHF; cdr3_nt: TGTGCCACCAGCAGAGATAGGCGGCAGCCCCAGCATTTT
v_call: TRBV20-1; d_call: TRBD2; j_call: TRBJ2-1; clone_size: many; cdr3_length: 17; cdr3_aa: CSARAPSGRVSYNEQFF; cdr3_nt: TGCAGTGCTAGAGCCCCTAGCGGGAGGGTCTCCTACAATGAGCAGTTCTTC
v_call: TRBV6-2/TRBV6-3; d_call: NA; j_call: TRBJ1-6; clone_size: many; cdr3_length: 15; cdr3_aa: CASSYSQGNNSPLHF; cdr3_nt: TGTGCCAGCAGTTACTCGCAGGGAAATAATTCACCCCTCCACTTT
v_call: TRBV11-2; d_call: NA; j_call: TRBJ1-1; clone_size: NA; cdr3_length: 15; cdr3_aa: CASSQPGGQNTEAFF; cdr3_nt: TGTGCCAGCAGCCAGCCGGGAGGGCAGAACACTGAAGCTTTCTTT
v_call: TRBV20-1; d_call: NA; j_call: TRBJ1-5; clone_size: few; cdr3_length: 13; cdr3_aa: CSALDRLIQPQHF; cdr3_nt: TGCAGTGCTCTAGACAGGCTTATACAGCCCCAGCATTTT
v_call: TRBV28; d_call: TRBD1; j_call: TRBJ2-3; clone_size: many; cdr3_length: 16; cdr3_aa: CASSFPAGGHTDTQYF; cdr3_nt: TGTGCCAGCAGTTTTCCCGCAGGGGGACACACAGATACGCAGTATTTT